This T cell receptor (beta chain) was observed in a study of chemoradiotherapy in HPV16-positive cancers. Study-level information: Candidate HPV-specific T-cell clones and common TCR motifs came from functional assays in a couple of HPV16-positive patients.

Assay: immunoSEQ multiplex PCR; the TCRdb copy retains only in-frame clones and omits some. Of tens of thousands of clones listed, around nine tenths were seen once; the top ten hold approximately 3.5%. Material: blood, obtained from a patient who underwent chemoradiotherapy. This TCR was sampled from a human donor with HPV-associated anogenital cancer.

The CDR3 is CASSQEEGGSARSGANVLTF. Here the CDR3 DNA reads TGCGCCAGCAGCCAAGAAGAGGGCGGGTCTGCCCGTTCTGGGGCCAACGTCCTGACTTTC. V usage is TRBV4-1 and J usage is TRBJ2-6, with D possibly matching TRBD2 (5 bases). The CDR3 is made up of 20 amino acids. With 0 bases removed from V and 1 base from J, the gap between germline ends came to 19 bases. CDR1 is MGHRA and CDR2 is YSYEKL in the germline V gene.